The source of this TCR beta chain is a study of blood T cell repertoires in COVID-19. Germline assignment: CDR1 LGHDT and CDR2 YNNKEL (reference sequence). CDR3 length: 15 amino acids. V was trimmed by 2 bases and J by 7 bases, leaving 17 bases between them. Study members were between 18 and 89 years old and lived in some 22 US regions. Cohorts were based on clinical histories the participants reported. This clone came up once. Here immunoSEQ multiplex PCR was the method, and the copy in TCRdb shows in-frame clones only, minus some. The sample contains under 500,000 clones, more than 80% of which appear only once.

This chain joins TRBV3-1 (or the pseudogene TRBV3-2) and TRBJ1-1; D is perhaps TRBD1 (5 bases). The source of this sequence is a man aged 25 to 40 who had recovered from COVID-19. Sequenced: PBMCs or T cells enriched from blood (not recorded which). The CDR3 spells CASSQTLQAASEAFF. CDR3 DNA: TGTGCCAGCAGCCAAACTCTACAGGCCGCAAGTGAAGCTTTCTTT.